Listed below are T cell receptor beta chains from one sample, sequenced in a study of blood T cell repertoires in COVID-19. Generated by immunoSEQ multiplex PCR, the TCRdb table keeps only in-frame clones and is missing some. This sample has some 180,000 clones, with 75% to 80% found just once. The sequencing input was peripheral blood. The receptors here all came from a woman between 45 and 60 years old with active or convalescent COVID-19. CDR3s include the opening cysteine and the closing phenylalanine or tryptophan. A D gene is named only where the DNA matches it firmly. Size is omitted from some rows. Given values are once, few, many or a class for expanded clones.

TRBD2 | NA | TRBJ2-7 | TRBV7-6 | CASSLLGLAGSYEQYF | TGTGCCAGCAGCTTATTAGGGCTAGCGGGATCCTACGAGCAGTACTTC
NA | few | TRBJ1-3 | TRBV12-3/TRBV12-4 | CASSLGPGNTIYF | TGTGCCAGCAGTCTGGGGCCCGGAAACACCATATATTTT
NA | NA | TRBJ2-3 | TRBV10-3 | CAISVGGVTDTQYF | TGTGCCATCAGTGTAGGCGGGGTAACAGATACGCAGTATTTT
NA | NA | TRBJ1-1 | TRBV7-9 | CASSLEGGTEAFF | TGTGCCAGCAGCTTAGAAGGGGGAACTGAAGCTTTCTTT
TRBD1 | NA | TRBJ2-7 | TRBV6-5 | CASSYSGQAPHEQYF | TGTGCCAGCAGTTACTCGGGACAGGCTCCCCACGAGCAGTACTTC
TRBD1 | NA | TRBJ2-7 | TRBV5-1 | CASSYGTGEYEQYF | TGCGCCAGCAGCTACGGGACAGGGGAGTACGAGCAGTACTTC
NA | few | TRBJ1-3 | TRBV18 | CASSRSRTESSGNTIYF | TGTGCCAGCTCACGTTCCCGGACAGAGAGCTCTGGAAACACCATATATTTT
NA | NA | TRBJ2-4 | TRBV2 | CASTPRQGQDIQYF | TGTGCCAGCACCCCGAGGCAGGGGCAGGACATTCAGTACTTC
NA | NA | TRBJ2-7 | TRBV4-3 | CASSQELVGVGPSRKGKYEQYF | TGCGCCAGCAGCCAAGAACTAGTCGGGGTAGGACCGAGTCGGAAAGGGAAGTACGAGCAGTACTTC
NA | NA | TRBJ1-1 | TRBV27 | CAISQTENTEAFF | TGTGCCATATCACAGACGGAGAACACTGAAGCTTTCTTT
TRBD2 | NA | TRBJ2-1 | TRBV28 | CASRRPGLAGDEQFF | TGTGCCAGCCGGCGGCCGGGACTAGCGGGAGATGAGCAGTTCTTC
TRBD1 | NA | TRBJ1-2 | TRBV7-6 | CASSSQDRRYSNYGYTF | TGTGCCAGCAGCTCTCAGGACAGGAGGTACTCCAACTATGGCTACACCTTC
TRBD1 | NA | TRBJ1-2 | TRBV6-6 | CASRDRAPNYGYTF | TGTGCCAGCAGGGACAGGGCCCCAAACTATGGCTACACCTTC
TRBD2 | NA | TRBJ2-1 | TRBV11-3 | CASSLGLGLAEYNEQFF | TGTGCCAGCAGCTTAGGATTGGGACTAGCGGAGTACAATGAGCAGTTCTTC
NA | few | TRBJ2-1 | TRBV9 | CASSVAGTLSYNEQFF | TGTGCCAGCAGCGTAGCTGGGACTTTATCCTACAATGAGCAGTTCTTC
TRBD1 | NA | TRBJ1-5 | TRBV23-1 | CASSHSTGQWGNQPQHF | TGCGCCAGCAGTCATTCGACAGGGCAGTGGGGCAATCAGCCCCAGCATTTT
NA | NA | TRBJ1-4 | TRBV10-2 | CASTVSWGEKLFF | TGCGCCAGCACCGTCTCTTGGGGCGAAAAACTGTTTTTT
NA | NA | TRBJ1-2 | TRBV30 | CAWSVHRDNGYTF | TGTGCCTGGAGTGTACACAGGGATAATGGCTACACCTTC
NA | once | TRBJ2-5 | TRBV24-1 | CATSANGVTQYF | TGTGCCACCAGTGCAAACGGGGTGACCCAGTACTTC
TRBD1 | few | TRBJ1-1 | TRBV3-1/TRBV3-2 | CASSHSDRGTEAFF | TGTGCCAGCAGCCACAGCGACAGGGGGACTGAAGCTTTCTTT
TRBD2 | few | TRBJ2-3 | TRBV7-2 | CASSLASGRRADTQYF | TGTGCCAGCAGCTTAGCCAGCGGGAGACGTGCAGATACGCAGTATTTT
NA | NA | TRBJ1-6 | TRBV27 | CASRRTRDSPLHF | TGTGCCAGCAGACGTACTAGGGATTCACCCCTCCACTTT
NA | NA | TRBJ1-1 | TRBV5-1 | CASSLTGMRTEAFF | TGCGCCAGCAGCTTAACAGGGATGCGCACTGAAGCTTTCTTT
NA | NA | TRBJ1-6 | TRBV19 | CASSQTGTTGSPLHF | TGTGCCAGTAGTCAGACCGGGACAACCGGATCACCCCTCCACTTT
TRBD1 | NA | TRBJ1-2 | TRBV5-4 | CASSLYGTAGANYGYTF | TGTGCCAGCAGCCTATACGGGACAGCTGGAGCTAACTATGGCTACACCTTC
NA | NA | TRBJ1-4 | TRBV7-6 | CASSLALTYNEKLFF | TGTGCCAGCAGCTTAGCGTTAACTTATAATGAAAAACTGTTTTTT
NA | once | TRBJ1-2 | TRBV30 | CAWSVQGHGYTF | TGTGCCTGGAGTGTACAGGGTCATGGCTACACCTTC
TRBD1 | NA | TRBJ1-5 | TRBV6-5 | CASSSGTGISNQPQHF | TGTGCCAGCAGTTCCGGGACAGGGATCAGCAATCAGCCCCAGCATTTT
TRBD2 | few | TRBJ2-5 | TRBV9 | CASSPTSGGSQETQYF | TGTGCCAGCAGCCCGACTAGCGGGGGATCTCAAGAGACCCAGTACTTC
TRBD1 | NA | TRBJ1-2 | TRBV6-2/TRBV6-3 | CASSYMAGGIHGYTF | TGTGCCAGCAGTTACATGGCAGGGGGAATCCATGGCTACACCTTC
NA | once | TRBJ2-6 | TRBV5-5 | CASSYRYSGANVLTF | TGTGCCAGCAGCTACAGGTATTCTGGGGCCAACGTCCTGACTTTC
TRBD1 | NA | TRBJ2-5 | TRBV6-6 | CASSPPGQALKETQYF | TGTGCCAGCAGCCCACCGGGACAGGCCCTAAAAGAGACCCAGTACTTC
NA | NA | TRBJ2-7 | TRBV3-1/TRBV3-2 | CASSQMAGPYEQYF | TGTGCCAGCAGCCAAATGGCAGGGCCCTACGAGCAGTACTTC
NA | NA | TRBJ1-1 | TRBV18 | CASSRQGSLVDTEAFF | TGTGCCAGCTCAAGGCAAGGGAGCTTGGTAGACACTGAAGCTTTCTTT
TRBD1 | once | TRBJ1-1 | TRBV7-8 | CASLGTELNTEAFF | TGTGCCAGCCTCGGGACAGAGCTGAACACTGAAGCTTTCTTT
NA | once | TRBJ2-7 | TRBV13 | CASQQGGFMNEQYF | TGTGCCAGCCAGCAGGGGGGCTTTATGAACGAGCAGTACTTC
NA | NA | TRBJ2-7 | TRBV23-1 | CASSQSGYEQYF | TGCGCCAGCAGTCAGTCAGGCTACGAGCAGTACTTC
TRBD1 | NA | TRBJ1-5 | TRBV28 | CASSLWDRDRYQPQHF | TGTGCCAGCAGTTTGTGGGACAGGGATAGGTATCAGCCCCAGCATTTT
NA | NA | TRBJ1-5 | TRBV19 | CASTTQGGQPQHF | TGTGCCAGTACCACACAGGGCGGTCAGCCCCAGCATTTT
NA | NA | TRBJ1-4 | TRBV6-5 | CASSYRDQGEKLFF | TGTGCCAGCAGCTACCGGGACCAGGGGGAAAAACTGTTTTTT
TRBD2 | few | TRBJ2-5 | TRBV6-2/TRBV6-3 | CASSSAGGPQETQYF | TGTGCCAGCAGTTCGGCGGGAGGGCCCCAAGAGACCCAGTACTTC
TRBD1 | NA | TRBJ2-7 | TRBV7-2 | CASSLGVAGTGNYEQYF | TGTGCCAGCAGCTTAGGTGTCGCGGGGACAGGGAACTACGAGCAGTACTTC
NA | NA | TRBJ1-3 | TRBV5-6 | CASSSGSGNTIYF | TGTGCCAGCAGCTCAGGGTCTGGAAACACCATATATTTT
NA | NA | TRBJ2-2 | TRBV6-2/TRBV6-3 | CASSRGAGYGELFF | TGTGCCAGCAGTCGGGGTGCGGGGTACGGGGAGCTGTTTTTT
NA | few | TRBJ1-2 | TRBV7-3 | CASSSGGGADPPIGYTF | TGTGCCAGCAGCTCGGGTGGGGGGGCCGACCCCCCTATTGGCTACACCTTC
NA | once | TRBJ2-1 | TRBV27 | CASSLSWGYREGGYNEQFF | TGTGCCAGCAGTTTAAGTTGGGGATACAGGGAGGGGGGTTACAATGAGCAGTTCTTC